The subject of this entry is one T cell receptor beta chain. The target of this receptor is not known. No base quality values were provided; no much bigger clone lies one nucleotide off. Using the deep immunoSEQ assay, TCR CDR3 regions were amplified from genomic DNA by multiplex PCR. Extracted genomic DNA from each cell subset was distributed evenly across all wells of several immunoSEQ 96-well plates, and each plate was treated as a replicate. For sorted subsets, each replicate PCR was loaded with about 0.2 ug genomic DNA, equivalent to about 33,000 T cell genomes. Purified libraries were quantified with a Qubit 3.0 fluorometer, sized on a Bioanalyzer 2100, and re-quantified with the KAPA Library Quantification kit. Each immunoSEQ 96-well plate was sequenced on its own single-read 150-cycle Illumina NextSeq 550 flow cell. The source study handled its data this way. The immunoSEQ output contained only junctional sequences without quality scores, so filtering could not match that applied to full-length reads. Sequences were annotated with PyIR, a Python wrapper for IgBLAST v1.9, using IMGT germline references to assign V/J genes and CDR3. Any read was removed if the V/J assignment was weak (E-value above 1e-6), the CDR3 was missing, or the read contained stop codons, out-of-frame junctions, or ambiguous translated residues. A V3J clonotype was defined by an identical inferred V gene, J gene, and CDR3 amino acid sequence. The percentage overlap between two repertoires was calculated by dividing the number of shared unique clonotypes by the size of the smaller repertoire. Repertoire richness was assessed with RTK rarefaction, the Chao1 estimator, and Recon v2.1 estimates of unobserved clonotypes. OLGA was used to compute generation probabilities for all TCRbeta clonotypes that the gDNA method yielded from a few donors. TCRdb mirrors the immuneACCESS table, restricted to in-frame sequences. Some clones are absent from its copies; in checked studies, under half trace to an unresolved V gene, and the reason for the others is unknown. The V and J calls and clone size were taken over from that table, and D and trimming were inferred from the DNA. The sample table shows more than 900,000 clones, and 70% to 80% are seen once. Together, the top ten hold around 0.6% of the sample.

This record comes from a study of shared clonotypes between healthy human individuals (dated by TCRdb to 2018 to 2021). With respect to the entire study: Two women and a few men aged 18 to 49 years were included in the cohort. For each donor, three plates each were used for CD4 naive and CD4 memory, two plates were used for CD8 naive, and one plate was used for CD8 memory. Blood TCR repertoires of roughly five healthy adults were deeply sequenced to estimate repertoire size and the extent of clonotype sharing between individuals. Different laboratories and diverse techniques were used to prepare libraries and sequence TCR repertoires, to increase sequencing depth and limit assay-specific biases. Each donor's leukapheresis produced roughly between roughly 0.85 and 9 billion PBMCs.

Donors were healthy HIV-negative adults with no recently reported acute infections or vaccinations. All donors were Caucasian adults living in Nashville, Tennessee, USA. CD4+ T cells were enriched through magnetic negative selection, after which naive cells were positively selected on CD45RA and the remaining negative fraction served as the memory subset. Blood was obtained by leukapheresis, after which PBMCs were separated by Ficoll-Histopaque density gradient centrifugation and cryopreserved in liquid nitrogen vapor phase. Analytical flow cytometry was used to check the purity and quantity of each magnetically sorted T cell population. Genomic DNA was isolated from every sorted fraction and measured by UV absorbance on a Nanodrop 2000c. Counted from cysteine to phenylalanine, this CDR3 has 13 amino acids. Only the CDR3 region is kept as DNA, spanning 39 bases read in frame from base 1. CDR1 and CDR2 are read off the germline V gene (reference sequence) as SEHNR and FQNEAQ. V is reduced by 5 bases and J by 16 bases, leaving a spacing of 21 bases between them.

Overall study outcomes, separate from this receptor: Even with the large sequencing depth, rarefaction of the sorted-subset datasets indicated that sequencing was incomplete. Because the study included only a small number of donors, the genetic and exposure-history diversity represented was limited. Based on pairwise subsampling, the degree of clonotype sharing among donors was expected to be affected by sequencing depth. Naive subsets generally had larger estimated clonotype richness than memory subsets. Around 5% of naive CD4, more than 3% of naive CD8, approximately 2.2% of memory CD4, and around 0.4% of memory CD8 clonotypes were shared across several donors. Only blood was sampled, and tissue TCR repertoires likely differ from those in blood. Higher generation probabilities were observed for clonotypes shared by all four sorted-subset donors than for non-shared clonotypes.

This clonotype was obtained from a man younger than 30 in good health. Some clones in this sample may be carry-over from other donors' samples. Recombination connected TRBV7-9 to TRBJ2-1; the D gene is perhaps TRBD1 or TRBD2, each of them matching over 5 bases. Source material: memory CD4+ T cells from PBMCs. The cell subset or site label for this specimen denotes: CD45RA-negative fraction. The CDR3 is CASSPPSGRALFF. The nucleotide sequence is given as TGTGCCAGCAGCCCCCCTTCGGGACGGGCTCTATTCTTC. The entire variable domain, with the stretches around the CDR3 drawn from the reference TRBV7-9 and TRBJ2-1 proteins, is DTGVSQNPRHKITKRGQNVTFRCDPISEHNRLYWYRQTLGQGPEFLTYFQNEAQLEKSRLLSDRFSAERPKGSFSTLEIQRTEQGDSAMYLCASSPPSGRALFFGPGTRLTVL.